A selection of T cell receptor beta chains follows, all from one sample in a study of neurological immune-mediated disorders. One entry per CDR3 protein, called by TCRdb with MiXCR from the 5' RACE reads. The sample includes around 25,000 distinct CDR3 sequences, more than 20% of them seen just once. Sample: PBMCs. The receptors originated from a woman in her fifties or sixties in good health. The CDR3 runs from the conserved cysteine through the conserved F or W. The order of the fields is J gene, D gene, clone size, V gene, CDR3 protein, CDR3 DNA. The D gene is left open where the match is weak. Expanded clones get a size class; other rows say once, few or many, or leave the size out.

TRBJ2-5 | TRBD2 | many | TRBV6-2/TRBV6-3 | CASSYIAGGQETQYF | TGTGCCAGCAGTTATATTGCGGGGGGTCAAGAGACCCAGTACTTC
TRBJ2-2 | . | many | TRBV27 | CASSSRDANTGELFF | TGTGCCAGCAGTTCCAGGGACGCGAACACCGGGGAGCTGTTTTTT
TRBJ2-3 | . | many | TRBV5-1 | CASSLEKRTDTQYF | TGCGCCAGCAGCTTGGAAAAAAGGACAGATACGCAGTATTTT
TRBJ2-7 | TRBD2 | . | TRBV20-1 | CSGSKGASGRSYEQYF | TGCAGTGGTAGTAAGGGAGCTAGCGGGAGATCCTACGAGCAGTACTTC
TRBJ1-3 | . | many | TRBV6-5 | CASSAHGTGNTIYF | TGTGCCAGCAGTGCTCATGGGACAGGAAACACCATATATTTT
TRBJ2-5 | . | many | TRBV7-2 | CASSLDRGGETQYF | TGTGCCAGCAGCCTCGACCGGGGCGGTGAGACCCAGTACTTC
TRBJ1-5 | . | . | TRBV18 | CASSPYGNSNQPQHF | TGTGCCAGCTCACCATACGGAAATAGCAATCAGCCCCAGCATTTT
TRBJ2-4 | . | . | TRBV3-1 | CASSQGAGPRNIQYF | TGTGCCAGCAGCCAGGGAGCCGGGCCCAGGAACATTCAGTACTTC
TRBJ1-2 | TRBD1 | medium-sized | TRBV10-3 | CAIRQGRNYGYTF | TGTGCCATTCGACAGGGCCGTAACTATGGCTACACCTTC
TRBJ1-1 | . | few | TRBV12-3/TRBV12-4 | CASSNRQLNTEAFF | TGTGCCAGCAGTAACCGACAGCTGAACACTGAAGCTTTCTTT
TRBJ2-7 | TRBD2 | many | TRBV28 | CASSLGLAVTYEQYF | TGTGCCAGCAGTCTGGGACTAGCGGTAACCTACGAGCAGTACTTC
TRBJ2-7 | TRBD2 | many | TRBV7-2 | CASSFYPQATSGVYEQYF | TGTGCCAGCAGCTTCTACCCCCAAGCGACTAGCGGGGTCTACGAGCAGTACTTC